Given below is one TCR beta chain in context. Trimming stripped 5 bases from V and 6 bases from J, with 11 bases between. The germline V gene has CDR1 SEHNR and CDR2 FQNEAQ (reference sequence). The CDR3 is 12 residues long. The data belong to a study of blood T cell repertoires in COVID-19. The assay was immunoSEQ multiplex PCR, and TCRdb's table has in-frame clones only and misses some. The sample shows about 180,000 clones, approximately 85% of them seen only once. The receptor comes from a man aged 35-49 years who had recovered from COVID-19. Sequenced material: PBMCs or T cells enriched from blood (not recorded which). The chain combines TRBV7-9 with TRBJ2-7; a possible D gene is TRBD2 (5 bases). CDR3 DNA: TGTGCCAGCAGCGTAACAGAGGGCGAGCAGTACTTC. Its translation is CASSVTEGEQYF.